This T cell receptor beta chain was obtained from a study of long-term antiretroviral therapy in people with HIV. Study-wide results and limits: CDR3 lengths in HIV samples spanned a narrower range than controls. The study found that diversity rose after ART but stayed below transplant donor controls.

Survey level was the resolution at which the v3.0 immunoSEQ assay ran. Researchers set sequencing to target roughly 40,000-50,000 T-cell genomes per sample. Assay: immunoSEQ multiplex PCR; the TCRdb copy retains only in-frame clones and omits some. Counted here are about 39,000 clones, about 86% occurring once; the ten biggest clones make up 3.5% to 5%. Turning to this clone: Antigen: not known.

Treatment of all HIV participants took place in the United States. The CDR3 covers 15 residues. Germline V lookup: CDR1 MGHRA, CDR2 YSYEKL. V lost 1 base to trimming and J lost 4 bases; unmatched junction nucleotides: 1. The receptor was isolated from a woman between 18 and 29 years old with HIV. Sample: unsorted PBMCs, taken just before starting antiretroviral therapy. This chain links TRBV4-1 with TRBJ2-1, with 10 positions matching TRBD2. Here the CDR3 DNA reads TGCGCCAGCAGCCAAGGGACTAGCGGATACAATGAGCAGTTCTTC. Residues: CASSQGTSGYNEQFF.